This T cell receptor beta chain was observed in a study of CD8+CD57+ T cells in acquired aplastic anemia. Whoever was chosen for sequencing had shown CD8+CD57+ cell expansion by flow cytometry. Trimming stripped 4 bases from V and 6 bases from J, with 7 bases between. Germline CDR1 SGHVS, CDR2 FNYEAQ. The length of the CDR3 is 12 residues. Profiling of TCR beta VDJ combinations and CDR3 sequences used genomic DNA as template. MiXCR, applied by TCRdb to the reads, yields one record per CDR3 protein. The sample yields hundreds of thousands of distinct CDR3 sequences, about half seen once. The chain links TRBV7-6 to TRBJ2-1, with D unclear. The receptor comes from a human donor with aplastic anemia. Sequences were obtained from sorted CD4+, CD8+, or CD8+CD57+ T cells (not recorded which) from PBMCs. The CDR3 nucleotides are TGTGCCAGCAGCTCCACGCCCAATGAGCAGTTCTTC. Translated, it gives CASSSTPNEQFF.